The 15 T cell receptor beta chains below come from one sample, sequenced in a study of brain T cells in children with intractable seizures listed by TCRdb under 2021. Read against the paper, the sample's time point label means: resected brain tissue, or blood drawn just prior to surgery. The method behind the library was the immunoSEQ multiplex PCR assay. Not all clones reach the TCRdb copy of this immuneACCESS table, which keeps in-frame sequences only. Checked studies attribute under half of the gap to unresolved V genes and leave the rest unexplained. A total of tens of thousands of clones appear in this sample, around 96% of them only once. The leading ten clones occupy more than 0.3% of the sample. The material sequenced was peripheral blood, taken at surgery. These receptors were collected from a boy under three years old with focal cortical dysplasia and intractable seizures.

CDR3 in amino acids: CASSLIGGAFF. The CDR3 DNA reads as TGTGCCAGCAGCTTAATTGGAGGTGCTTTCTTT. This chain connects TRBV7-9 to TRBJ1-1; D gene unclear. The CDR3 is made up of 11 amino acids. The V end was cut by 2 bases, the J end by 11 bases, with 9 bases between. CDR1 is SEHNR and CDR2 is FQNEAQ in the germline V gene (reference sequence).

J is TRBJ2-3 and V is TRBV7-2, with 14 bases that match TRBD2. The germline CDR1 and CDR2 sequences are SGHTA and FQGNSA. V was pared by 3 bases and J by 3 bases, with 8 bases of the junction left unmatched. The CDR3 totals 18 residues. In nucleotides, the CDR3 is TGTGCCAGCAGCTTCCGACTAGCGGGAGGGCCCCTTACAGATACGCAGTATTTT. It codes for CASSFRLAGGPLTDTQYF.

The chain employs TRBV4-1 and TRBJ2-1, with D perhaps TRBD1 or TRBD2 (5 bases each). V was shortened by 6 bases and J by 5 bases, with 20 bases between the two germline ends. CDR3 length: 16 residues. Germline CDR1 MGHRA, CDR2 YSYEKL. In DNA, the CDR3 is TGCGCCAGCAGTTCCCCGGCTACTAGGGGCAACAATGAGCAGTTCTTC. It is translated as CASSSPATRGNNEQFF.

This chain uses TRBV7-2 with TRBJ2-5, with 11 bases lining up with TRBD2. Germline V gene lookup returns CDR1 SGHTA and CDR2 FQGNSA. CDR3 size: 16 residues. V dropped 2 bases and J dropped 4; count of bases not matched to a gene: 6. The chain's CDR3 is CASSLSPSGGRETQYF. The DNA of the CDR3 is TGTGCCAGCAGCTTATCACCTAGCGGGGGGAGAGAGACCCAGTACTTC.

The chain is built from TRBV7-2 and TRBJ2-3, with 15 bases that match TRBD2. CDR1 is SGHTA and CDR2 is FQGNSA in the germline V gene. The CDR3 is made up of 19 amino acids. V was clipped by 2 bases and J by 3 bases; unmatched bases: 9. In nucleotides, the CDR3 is TGTGCCAGCAGCTTAAAATTGGGACTAGCGGGAGGCTCAACAGATACGCAGTATTTT. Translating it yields CASSLKLGLAGGSTDTQYF.

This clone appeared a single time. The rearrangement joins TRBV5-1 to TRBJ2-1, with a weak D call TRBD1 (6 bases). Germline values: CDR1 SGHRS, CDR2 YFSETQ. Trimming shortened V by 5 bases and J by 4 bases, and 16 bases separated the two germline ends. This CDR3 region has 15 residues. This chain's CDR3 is CASRGSSGDYNEQFF. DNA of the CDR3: TGCGCCAGCAGAGGCTCCTCAGGGGATTACAATGAGCAGTTCTTC.

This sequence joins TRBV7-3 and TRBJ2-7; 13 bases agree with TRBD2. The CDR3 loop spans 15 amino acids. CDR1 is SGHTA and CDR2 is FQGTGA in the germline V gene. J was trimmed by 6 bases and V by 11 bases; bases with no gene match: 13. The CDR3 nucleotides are TGTGCCGACATGAGACTAGCGGGAGGCCGTTGCGAGCAGTACTTC. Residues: CADMRLAGGRCEQYF. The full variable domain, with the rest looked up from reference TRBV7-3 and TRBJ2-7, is GAGVSQTPSNKVTEKGKYVELRCDPISGHTALYWYRQSLGQGPEFLIYFQGTGAADDSGLPNDRFFAVRPEGSVSTLKIQRTERGDSAVYLCADMRLAGGRCEQYFGPGTRLTVT.

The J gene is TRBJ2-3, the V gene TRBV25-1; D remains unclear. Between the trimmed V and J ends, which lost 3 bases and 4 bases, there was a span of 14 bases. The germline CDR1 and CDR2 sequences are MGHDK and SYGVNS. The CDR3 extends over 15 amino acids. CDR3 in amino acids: CASSDPRGAADTQYF. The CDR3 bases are TGTGCCAGCAGTGATCCCCGCGGTGCCGCAGATACGCAGTATTTT.

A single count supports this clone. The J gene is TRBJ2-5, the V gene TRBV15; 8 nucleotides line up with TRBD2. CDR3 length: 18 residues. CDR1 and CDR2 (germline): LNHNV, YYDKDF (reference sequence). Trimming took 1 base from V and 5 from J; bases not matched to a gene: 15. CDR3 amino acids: CATSRAVLSSGGGETQYF. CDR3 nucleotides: TGTGCCACCAGCAGAGCCGTATTATCCAGCGGGGGAGGGGAGACCCAGTACTTC.

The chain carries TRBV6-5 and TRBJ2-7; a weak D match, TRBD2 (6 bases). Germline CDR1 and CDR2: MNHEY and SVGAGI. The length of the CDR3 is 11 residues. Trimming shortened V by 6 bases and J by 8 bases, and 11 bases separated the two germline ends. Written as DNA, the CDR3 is TGTGCCAGCAGGGAGGGTCCGAAGCAGTACTTC. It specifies CASREGPKQYF.

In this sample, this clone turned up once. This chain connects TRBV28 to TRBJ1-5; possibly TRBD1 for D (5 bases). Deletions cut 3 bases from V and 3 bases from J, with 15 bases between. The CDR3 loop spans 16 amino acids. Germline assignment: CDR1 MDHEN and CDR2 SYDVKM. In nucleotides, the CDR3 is TGTGCCAGCAGTTTGGGTCTGGGACGGATCAATCAGCCCCAGCATTTT. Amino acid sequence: CASSLGLGRINQPQHF.

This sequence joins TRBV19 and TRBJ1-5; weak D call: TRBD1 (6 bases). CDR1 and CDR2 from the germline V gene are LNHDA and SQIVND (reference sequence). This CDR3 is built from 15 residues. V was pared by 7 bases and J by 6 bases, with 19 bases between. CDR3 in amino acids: CASNNQQGRGQPQHF. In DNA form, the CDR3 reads TGTGCCAGTAACAACCAACAGGGACGGGGTCAGCCCCAGCATTTT.

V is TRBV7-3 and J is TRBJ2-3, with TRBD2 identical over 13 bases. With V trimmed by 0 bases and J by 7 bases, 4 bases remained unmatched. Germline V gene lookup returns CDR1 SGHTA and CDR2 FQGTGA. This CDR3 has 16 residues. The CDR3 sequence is CASSLTGLAGAHTQYF. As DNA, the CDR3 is TGTGCCAGCAGCTTAACCGGACTAGCGGGAGCCCATACGCAGTATTTT.

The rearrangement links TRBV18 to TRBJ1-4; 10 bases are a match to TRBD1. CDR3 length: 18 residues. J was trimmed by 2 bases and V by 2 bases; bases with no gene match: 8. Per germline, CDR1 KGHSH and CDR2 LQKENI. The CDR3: CASSPMSDRGRTNEKLFF. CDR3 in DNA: TGTGCCAGCTCACCAATGTCCGACAGGGGGCGGACTAATGAAAAACTGTTTTTT.

CDR3 residues: CASGLGLAGAYEQYF. The CDR3 coding sequence is TGTGCTAGTGGTTTGGGACTAGCGGGAGCCTACGAGCAGTACTTC. The chain links TRBV12-5 to TRBJ2-7; 12 bases map to TRBD2. Unmatched junction bases numbered 0, after V lost 1 base and J lost 2 bases. The CDR3 spans 15 residues. Per the germline V gene, CDR1 is LGHNT and CDR2 is FRNRAP.